The rows below give T cell receptor beta chains drawn from one sample of a study of blood T cell repertoires in COVID-19. Method: immunoSEQ multiplex PCR; TCRdb's copy keeps in-frame clones and lacks some. The data show around 190,000 clones, about 88% seen once. Sample: peripheral blood. These receptors all stem from a man between 50 and 59 years old with COVID-19, enrolled during active disease. Each CDR3 is given with its conserved first and last residue. A D gene is named only where the DNA matches it firmly. The size entry is marked missing in some rows and otherwise reads once, few, many or a size class.

V,size,D,J,DNA,CDR3
TRBV4-2,NA,NA,TRBJ2-5,TGTGCCAGCAGGGCGGTTGCGGGGGCGGTGGAGACCCAGTACTTC,CASRAVAGAVETQYF
TRBV6-5,NA,TRBD1,TRBJ1-1,TGTGCCAGCAGGCCCGGGACAGGGGTTGCTTTCTTT,CASRPGTGVAFF
TRBV13,NA,TRBD1,TRBJ2-4,TGTGCCAGCAGCTTCCAACAGGGGGCGGTTCCTCTGGCCAAAAACATTCAGTACTTC,CASSFQQGAVPLAKNIQYF
TRBV9,NA,TRBD1,TRBJ2-2,TGTGCCAGCAGCGTCGGGACAGGGGGCAACACCGGGGAGCTGTTTTTT,CASSVGTGGNTGELFF
TRBV7-6,NA,NA,TRBJ2-7,TGTGCCAGCAGCTTAGGGGCGCAGGGCGCTGGAGAGCAGTACTTC,CASSLGAQGAGEQYF
TRBV9,NA,NA,TRBJ1-1,TGTGCCAGCAAATCCAGCGACGACCCTGAAGCTTTCTTT,CASKSSDDPEAFF
TRBV6-5,NA,TRBD1,TRBJ1-3,TGTGCCAGCAGTTACTCGCGGACAGGGGGGAGAAACACCATATATTTT,CASSYSRTGGRNTIYF
TRBV7-8,few,TRBD1,TRBJ2-7,TGTGCCAGCAGCTCGGGACAGGGGACTAACGAGCAGTACTTC,CASSSGQGTNEQYF
TRBV19,once,NA,TRBJ1-5,TGTGCCAGTAGTATGACAGGTATTAGCAATCAGCCCCAGCATTTT,CASSMTGISNQPQHF
TRBV2,NA,TRBD2,TRBJ2-5,TGTGCCAGCAGCGGCCCGGGACTAGCGGGACGTCAAGAGACCCAGTACTTC,CASSGPGLAGRQETQYF
TRBV5-1,NA,NA,TRBJ2-7,TGCGCCAGCAGCTTGGCCGAAGGTACGGGAATCTTCTACGAGCAGTACTTC,CASSLAEGTGIFYEQYF
TRBV19,NA,NA,TRBJ2-1,TGTGCCACCAGTGGCGGGGCGGGCTACAATGAGCAGTTCTTC,CATSGGAGYNEQFF
TRBV28,NA,NA,TRBJ1-1,TGTGCCAGCAGCGCCGCGGTGGAGGGGAACACTGAAGCTTTCTTT,CASSAAVEGNTEAFF
TRBV7-7,NA,NA,TRBJ2-1,TGTGCTAGCAGCCCCATAGCCCGTTCCTCCTACAATGAGCAGTTCTTC,CASSPIARSSYNEQFF
TRBV6-1,NA,TRBD2,TRBJ2-3,TGTGCCAGCAGTGGGCAAGCCGGGACTAGAGTCACAGATACGCAGTATTTT,CASSGQAGTRVTDTQYF
TRBV10-3,NA,NA,TRBJ2-4,TGTGCCATCAGTGAGGGGCCGCTAGCCAAAAACATTCAGTACTTC,CAISEGPLAKNIQYF
TRBV6-5,NA,NA,TRBJ2-3,TGTGCCAGCAGTCCTTCGACTGCAGGGAGGTTTTGGTATTTT,CASSPSTAGRFWYF
TRBV7-3,NA,TRBD2,TRBJ2-2,TGTGCCAGCAGTGCCGGGACTAGGGTCACCGGGGAGCTGTTTTTT,CASSAGTRVTGELFF
TRBV29-1,NA,NA,TRBJ2-5,TGCAGCGTGAAGACAAGAAAAGAGACCCAGTACTTC,CSVKTRKETQYF
TRBV28,NA,NA,TRBJ1-4,TGTGCCAGCAGTCCAAGATTTGAGCGGGGGGAAAAACTGTTTTTT,CASSPRFERGEKLFF
TRBV6-1,few,TRBD2,TRBJ2-7,TGTGCCAGCAGTGAAACCGCGGGAGCCTACGAGCAGTACTTC,CASSETAGAYEQYF
TRBV5-1,NA,TRBD1,TRBJ2-7,TGCGCCAGCAGCTTGGACCCGGGACAGTTCTTCGGCTCCTACGAGCAGTACTTC,CASSLDPGQFFGSYEQYF
TRBV2,once,TRBD1,TRBJ1-1,TGTGCCAGCAGTGGGACAGGGGGCAACACTGAAGCTTTCTTT,CASSGTGGNTEAFF
TRBV11-2,NA,NA,TRBJ1-1,TGTGCCAGCAGCCGAGACAGGTCCCATGAAGCTTTCTTT,CASSRDRSHEAFF